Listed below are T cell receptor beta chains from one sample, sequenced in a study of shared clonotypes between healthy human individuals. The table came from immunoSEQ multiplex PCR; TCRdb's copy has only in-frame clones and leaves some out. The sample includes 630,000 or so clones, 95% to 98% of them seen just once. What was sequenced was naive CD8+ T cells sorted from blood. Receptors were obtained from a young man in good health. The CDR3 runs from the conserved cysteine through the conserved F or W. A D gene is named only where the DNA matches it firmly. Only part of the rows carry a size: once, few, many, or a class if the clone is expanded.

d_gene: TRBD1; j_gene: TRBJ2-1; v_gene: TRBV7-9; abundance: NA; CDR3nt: TGTGCCAGCAGCCGAGGGACAGGGAGATTCTACAATGAGCAGTTCTTC; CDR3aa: CASSRGTGRFYNEQFF
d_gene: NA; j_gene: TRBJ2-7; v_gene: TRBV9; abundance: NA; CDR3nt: TGTGCCAGCAGCGTAGGGGGAGACCCCACCTACGAGCAGTACTTC; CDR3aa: CASSVGGDPTYEQYF
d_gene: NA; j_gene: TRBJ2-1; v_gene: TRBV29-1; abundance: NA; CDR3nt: TGCACGGGCGGCTCCTACAATGAGCAGTTCTTC; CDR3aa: CTGGSYNEQFF
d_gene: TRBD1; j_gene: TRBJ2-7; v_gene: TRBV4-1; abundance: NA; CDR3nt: TGCGCCAGCAACGCAGGGGGCGCCTACGAGCAGTACTTC; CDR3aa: CASNAGGAYEQYF
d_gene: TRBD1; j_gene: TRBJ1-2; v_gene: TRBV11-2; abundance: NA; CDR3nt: TGTGCCAGCAGCCACGGGACAGGCCTCTATGGCTACACCTTC; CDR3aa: CASSHGTGLYGYTF
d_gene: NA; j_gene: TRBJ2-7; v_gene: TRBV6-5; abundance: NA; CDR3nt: TGTGCCAGCAGTCGGACTTCCCTGAGCTCCTACGAGCAGTACTTC; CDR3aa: CASSRTSLSSYEQYF
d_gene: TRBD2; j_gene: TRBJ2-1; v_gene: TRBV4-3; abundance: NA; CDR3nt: TGCGCCAGCAGCCAAGAGTGGAGCGGGAGTTACTACAATGAGCAGTTCTTC; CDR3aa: CASSQEWSGSYYNEQFF
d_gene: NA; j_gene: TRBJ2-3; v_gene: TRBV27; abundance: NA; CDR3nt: TGTGCCAGCACGGCGAGAGCCCGCACAGATACGCAGTATTTT; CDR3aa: CASTARARTDTQYF
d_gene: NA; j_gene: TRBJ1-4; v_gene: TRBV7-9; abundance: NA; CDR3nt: TGTGCCAGCAGCTTATGGGCAAAGGACAGTTGGAATGAAAAACTGTTTTTT; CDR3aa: CASSLWAKDSWNEKLFF
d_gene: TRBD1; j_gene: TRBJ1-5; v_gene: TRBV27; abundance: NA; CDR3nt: TGTGCCAGCAGGGGGACAGGGGGCGCGTATCAGCCCCAGCATTTT; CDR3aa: CASRGTGGAYQPQHF
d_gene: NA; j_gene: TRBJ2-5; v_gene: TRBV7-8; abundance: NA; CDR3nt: TGTGCCAGCAGCTTAGTACGGACGCAGGGGGAGACCCAGTACTTC; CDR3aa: CASSLVRTQGETQYF
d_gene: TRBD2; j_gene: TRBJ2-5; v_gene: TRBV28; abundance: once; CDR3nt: TGTGCCAGCAGTTTATGGGCCGGGGGGAATATGAGAGAGACCCAGTACTTC; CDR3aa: CASSLWAGGNMRETQYF
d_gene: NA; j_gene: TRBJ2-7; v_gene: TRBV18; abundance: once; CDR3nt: TGTGCCAGCTCACCAGGGAACTCCTACGAGCAGTACTTC; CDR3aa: CASSPGNSYEQYF
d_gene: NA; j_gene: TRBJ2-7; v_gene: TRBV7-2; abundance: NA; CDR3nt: TGTGCCAGCAGCCAGGAACTTTCCTACGAGCAGTACTTC; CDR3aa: CASSQELSYEQYF
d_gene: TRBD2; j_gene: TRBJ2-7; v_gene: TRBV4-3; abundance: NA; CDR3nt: TGCGCCAGCAGCCAATCTCTCAGCGGGGGATTAATTGGGACCTACGAGCAGTACTTC; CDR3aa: CASSQSLSGGLIGTYEQYF
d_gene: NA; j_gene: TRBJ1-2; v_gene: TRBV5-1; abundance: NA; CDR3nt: TGCGCCAGCAGCTTGGCGGAGGGCCGGAGCTACACCTTC; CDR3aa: CASSLAEGRSYTF
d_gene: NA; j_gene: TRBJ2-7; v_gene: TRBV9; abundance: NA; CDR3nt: TGTGCCAGCAGCTCCGGGACCTCCTACGAGCAGTACTTC; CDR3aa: CASSSGTSYEQYF
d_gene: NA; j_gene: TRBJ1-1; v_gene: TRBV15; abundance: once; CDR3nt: TGTGCCACCAGCAGAGATCGGGGGATGAACACTGAAGCTTTCTTT; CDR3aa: CATSRDRGMNTEAFF
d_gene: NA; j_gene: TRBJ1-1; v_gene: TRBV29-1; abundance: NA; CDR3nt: TGCAGCGTTGAAGAACGAGATCCCCCTGAAGCTTTCTTT; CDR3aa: CSVEERDPPEAFF
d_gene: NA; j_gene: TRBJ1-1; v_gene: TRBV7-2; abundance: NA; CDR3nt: TGTGCCAGCAGCTTATCGGGAGGGGGGCTCGCTGAAGCTTTCTTT; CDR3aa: CASSLSGGGLAEAFF
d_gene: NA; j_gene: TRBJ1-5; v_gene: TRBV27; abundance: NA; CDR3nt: TGTGCCAGCAAGTTCGCAGGGAACAATCAGCCCCAGCATTTT; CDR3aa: CASKFAGNNQPQHF
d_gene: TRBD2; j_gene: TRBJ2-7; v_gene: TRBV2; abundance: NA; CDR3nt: TGTGCCAGCAGTGAAGCGCTTAGCGGGAGACCCTACGAGCAGTACTTC; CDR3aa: CASSEALSGRPYEQYF
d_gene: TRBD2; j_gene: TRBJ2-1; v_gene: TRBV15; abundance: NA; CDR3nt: TGTGCCACCAGCAGAGAAGGCGGGAGAAACTCCTACAATGAGCAGTTCTTC; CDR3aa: CATSREGGRNSYNEQFF
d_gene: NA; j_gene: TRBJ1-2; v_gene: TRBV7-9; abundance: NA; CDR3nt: TGTGCCAGCACGGTCCCACCCGGAGCTAACTATGGCTACACCTTC; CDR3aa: CASTVPPGANYGYTF
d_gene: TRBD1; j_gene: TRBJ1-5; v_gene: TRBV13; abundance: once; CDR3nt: TGTGCCAGCAGCCTAAAACCCGGGACAGGAATATTTTGGGGTCAGCCCCAGCATTTT; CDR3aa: CASSLKPGTGIFWGQPQHF
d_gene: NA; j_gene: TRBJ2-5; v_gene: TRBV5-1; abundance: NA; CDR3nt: TGCGCCAGCAGCTCTGGACAGCCCCAAGAGACCCAGTACTTC; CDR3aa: CASSSGQPQETQYF
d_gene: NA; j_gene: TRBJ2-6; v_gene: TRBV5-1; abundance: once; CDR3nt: TGCGCCAGCAGCGACAGTCTTGGGGACTCTGGGGCCAACGTCCTGACTTTC; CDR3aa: CASSDSLGDSGANVLTF
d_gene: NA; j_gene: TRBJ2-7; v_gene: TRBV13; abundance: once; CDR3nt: TGTGCCAGCAGCTCTCTAGCGGCAGGGGTCTACGAGCAGTACTTC; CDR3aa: CASSSLAAGVYEQYF
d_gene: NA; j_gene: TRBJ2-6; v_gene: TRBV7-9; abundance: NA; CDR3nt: TGTGCCAGCAGCGCGCAGAGCTCTGGGGCCAACGTCCTGACTTTC; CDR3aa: CASSAQSSGANVLTF
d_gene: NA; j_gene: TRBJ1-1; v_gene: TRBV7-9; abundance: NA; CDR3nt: TGTGCCAGCAGCTTAGGTAGAGAAATGAACACTGAAGCTTTCTTT; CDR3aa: CASSLGREMNTEAFF
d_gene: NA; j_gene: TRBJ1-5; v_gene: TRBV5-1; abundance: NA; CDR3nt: TGCGCCAGCAGCACAGGACTCAGCAATCAGCCCCAGCATTTT; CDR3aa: CASSTGLSNQPQHF
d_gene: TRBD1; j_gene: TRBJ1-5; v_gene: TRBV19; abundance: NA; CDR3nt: TGTGCCAGTAACCGGAAGCCCGGACAGGTCAATCAGCCCCAGCATTTT; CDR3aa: CASNRKPGQVNQPQHF
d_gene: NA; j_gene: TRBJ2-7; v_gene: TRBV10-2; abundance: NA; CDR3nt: TGCGCCAGCCGTGAGGTCTACGAGCAGTACTTC; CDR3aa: CASREVYEQYF
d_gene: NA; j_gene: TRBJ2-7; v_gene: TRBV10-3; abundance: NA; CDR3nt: TGTGCCATCAGTGAGTCGATGACACCCTACGAGCAGTACTTC; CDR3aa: CAISESMTPYEQYF
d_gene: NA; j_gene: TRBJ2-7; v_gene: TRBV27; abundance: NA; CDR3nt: TGTGCCAGCAGTTTGGGGGGCAGAGACTACGAGCAGTACTTC; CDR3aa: CASSLGGRDYEQYF
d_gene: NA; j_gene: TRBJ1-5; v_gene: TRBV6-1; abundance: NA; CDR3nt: TGTGCCAGCACCCTGGGTGTGGCACCCAATCAGCCCCAGCATTTT; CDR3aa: CASTLGVAPNQPQHF
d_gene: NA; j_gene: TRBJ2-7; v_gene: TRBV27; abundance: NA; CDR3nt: TGTGCCAGCAGTCAGCTGGGGGTTCAGTACGAGCAGTACTTC; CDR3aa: CASSQLGVQYEQYF
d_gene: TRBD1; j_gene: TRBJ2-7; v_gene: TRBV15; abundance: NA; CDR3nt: TGTGCCACCAGCGGTGACAGGGGTTCCTACGAGCAGTACTTC; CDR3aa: CATSGDRGSYEQYF
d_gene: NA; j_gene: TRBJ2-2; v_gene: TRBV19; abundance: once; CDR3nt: TGTGCCAGTAGTATATGGGGGGCCGGGGAGCTGTTTTTT; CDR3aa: CASSIWGAGELFF
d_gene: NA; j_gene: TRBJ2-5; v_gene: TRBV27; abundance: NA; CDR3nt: TGTGCCAGCAGTTTATTTATATGGGAGACCCAGTACTTC; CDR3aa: CASSLFIWETQYF
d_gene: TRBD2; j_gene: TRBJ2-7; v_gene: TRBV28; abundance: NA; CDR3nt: TGTGCCAGCAGTCGTGGACTAGCGGGAGGGGACGAGCAGTACTTC; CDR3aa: CASSRGLAGGDEQYF
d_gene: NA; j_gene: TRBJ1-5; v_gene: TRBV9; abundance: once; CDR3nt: TGTGCCAGCAATTCTCAGGGCGAGAGCAATCAGCCCCAGCATTTT; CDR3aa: CASNSQGESNQPQHF
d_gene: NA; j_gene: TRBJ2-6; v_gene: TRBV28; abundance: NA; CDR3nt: TGTGCCAGCAGTGGGTCCTCTGGGGCCAACGTCCTGACTTTC; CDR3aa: CASSGSSGANVLTF
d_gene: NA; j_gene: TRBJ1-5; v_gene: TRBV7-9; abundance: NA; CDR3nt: TGTGCCAGCAGCGGACAGAGCGAAAATCAGCCCCAGCATTTT; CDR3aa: CASSGQSENQPQHF
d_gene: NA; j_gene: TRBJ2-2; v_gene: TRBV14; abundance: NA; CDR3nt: TGTGCCAGCAGCCCACTCGGGACAACCTTCGTCGGGGAGCTGTTTTTT; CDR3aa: CASSPLGTTFVGELFF
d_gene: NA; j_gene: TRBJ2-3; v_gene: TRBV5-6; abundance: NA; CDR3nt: TGTGCCAGCAGCTTGGCCTGGGACCAGACAGATACGCAGTATTTT; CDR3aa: CASSLAWDQTDTQYF
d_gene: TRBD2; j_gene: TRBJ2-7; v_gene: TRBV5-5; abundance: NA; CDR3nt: TGTGCCAGCAGCTCCCCTACGGGACTAGCGGGAGTATCCTACGAGCAGTACTTC; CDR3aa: CASSSPTGLAGVSYEQYF
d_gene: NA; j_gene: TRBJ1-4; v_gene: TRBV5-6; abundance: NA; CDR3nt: TGTGCCAGCAGCTTGGTTCGTGGGGAACTGTTTTTT; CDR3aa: CASSLVRGELFF
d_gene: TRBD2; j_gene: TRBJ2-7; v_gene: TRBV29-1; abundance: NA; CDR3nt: TGCAGCGTTGAATCGCGGGGGACGGCCTCCTACGAGCAGTACTTC; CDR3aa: CSVESRGTASYEQYF
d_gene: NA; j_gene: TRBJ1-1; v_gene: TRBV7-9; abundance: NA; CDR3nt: TGTGCCAGCAGCTTGGTTACAGGGAGGGAGACTGAAGCTTTCTTT; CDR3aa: CASSLVTGRETEAFF
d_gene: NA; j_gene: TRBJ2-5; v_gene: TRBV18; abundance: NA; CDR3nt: TGTGCCAGCTCACAAGGAGGGTGGGAGACCCAGTACTTC; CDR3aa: CASSQGGWETQYF